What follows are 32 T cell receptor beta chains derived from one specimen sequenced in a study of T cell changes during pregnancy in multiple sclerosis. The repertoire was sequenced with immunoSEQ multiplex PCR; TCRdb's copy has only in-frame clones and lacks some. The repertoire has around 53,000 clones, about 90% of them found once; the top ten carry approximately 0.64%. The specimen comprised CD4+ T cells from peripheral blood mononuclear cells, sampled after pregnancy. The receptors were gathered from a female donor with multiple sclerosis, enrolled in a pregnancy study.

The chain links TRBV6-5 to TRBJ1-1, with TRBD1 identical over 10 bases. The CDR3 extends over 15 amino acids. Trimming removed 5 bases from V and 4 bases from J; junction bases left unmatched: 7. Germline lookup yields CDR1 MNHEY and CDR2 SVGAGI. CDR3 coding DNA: TGTGCCAGCAGTCCACTGACAGGGGGCCGCACTGAAGCTTTCTTT. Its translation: CASSPLTGGRTEAFF.

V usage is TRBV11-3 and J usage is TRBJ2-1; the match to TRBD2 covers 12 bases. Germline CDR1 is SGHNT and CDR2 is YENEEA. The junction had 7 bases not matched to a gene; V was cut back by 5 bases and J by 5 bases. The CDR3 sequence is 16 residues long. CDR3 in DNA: TGTGCCAGCAGCCCCTCGGGACTAGCGGGTAACAATGAGCAGTTCTTC. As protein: CASSPSGLAGNNEQFF. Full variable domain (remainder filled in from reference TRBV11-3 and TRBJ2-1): EAGVVQSPRYKIIEKKQPVAFWCNPISGHNTLYWYLQNLGQGPELLIRYENEEAVDDSQLPKDRFSAERLKGVDSTLKIQPAELGDSAVYLCASSPSGLAGNNEQFFGPGTRLTVL.

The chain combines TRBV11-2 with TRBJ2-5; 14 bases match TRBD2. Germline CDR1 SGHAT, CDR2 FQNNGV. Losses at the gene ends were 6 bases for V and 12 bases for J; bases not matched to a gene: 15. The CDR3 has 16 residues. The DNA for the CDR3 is TGTGCCAGCAGTTCGAACGAGGGACTAGCGGGGGAACATAAGTACTTC. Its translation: CASSSNEGLAGEHKYF.

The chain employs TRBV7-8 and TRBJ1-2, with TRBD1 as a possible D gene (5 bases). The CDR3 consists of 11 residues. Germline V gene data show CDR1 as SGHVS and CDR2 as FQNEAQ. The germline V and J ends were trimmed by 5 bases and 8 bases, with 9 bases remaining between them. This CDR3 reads CASSQGGGYTF. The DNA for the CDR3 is TGTGCCAGCAGCCAGGGTGGGGGCTACACCTTC.

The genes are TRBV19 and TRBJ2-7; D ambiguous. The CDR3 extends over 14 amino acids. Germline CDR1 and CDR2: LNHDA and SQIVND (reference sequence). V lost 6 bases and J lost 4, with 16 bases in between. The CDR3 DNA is TGTGCCAGTAGCCAAAGCTCGTATAGTTACGAGCAGTACTTC. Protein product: CASSQSSYSYEQYF. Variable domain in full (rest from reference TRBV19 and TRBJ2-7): DGGITQSPKYLFRKEGQNVTLSCEQNLNHDAMYWYRQDPGQGLRLIYYSQIVNDFQKGDIAEGYSVSREKKESFPLTVTSAQKNPTAFYLCASSQSSYSYEQYFGPGTRLTVT.

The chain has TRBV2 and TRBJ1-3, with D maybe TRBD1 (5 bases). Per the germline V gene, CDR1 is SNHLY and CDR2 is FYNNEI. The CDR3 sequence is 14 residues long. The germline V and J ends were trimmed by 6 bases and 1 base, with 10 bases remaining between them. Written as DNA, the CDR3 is TGTGCCAGCAGCAGGGAATCGTCTGGAAACACCATATATTTT. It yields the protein CASSRESSGNTIYF. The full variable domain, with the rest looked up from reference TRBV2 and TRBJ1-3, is EPEVTQTPSHQVTQMGQEVILRCVPISNHLYFYWYRQILGQKVEFLVSFYNNEISEKSEIFDDQFSVERPDGSNFTLKIRSTKLEDSAMYFCASSRESSGNTIYFGEGSWLTVV.

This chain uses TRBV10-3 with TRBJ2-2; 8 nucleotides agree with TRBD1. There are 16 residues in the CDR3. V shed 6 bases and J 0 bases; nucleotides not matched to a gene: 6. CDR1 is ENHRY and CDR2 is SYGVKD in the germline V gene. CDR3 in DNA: TGTGCCATCAGGGGCAGGGGGCGTACGAACACCGGGGAGCTGTTTTTT. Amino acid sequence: CAIRGRGRTNTGELFF.

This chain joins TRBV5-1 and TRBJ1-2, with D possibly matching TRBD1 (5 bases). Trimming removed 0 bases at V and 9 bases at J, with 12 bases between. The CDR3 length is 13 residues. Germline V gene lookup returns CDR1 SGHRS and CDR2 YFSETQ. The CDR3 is CASSLGQGFSYTF. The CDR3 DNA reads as TGCGCCAGCAGCTTGGGGCAGGGATTTAGCTACACCTTC. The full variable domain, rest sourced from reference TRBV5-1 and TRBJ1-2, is KAGVTQTPRYLIKTRGQQVTLSCSPISGHRSVSWYQQTPGQGLQFLFEYFSETQRNKGNFPGRFSGRQFSNSRSEMNVSTLELGDSALYLCASSLGQGFSYTFGSGTRLTVV.

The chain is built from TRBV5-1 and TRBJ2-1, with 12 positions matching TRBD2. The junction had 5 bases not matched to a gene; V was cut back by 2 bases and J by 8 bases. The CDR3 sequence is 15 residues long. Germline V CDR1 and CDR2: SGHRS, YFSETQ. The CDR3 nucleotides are TGCGCCAGCAGCTTCCTAGCGGGGGGGGTGGATGAGCAGTTCTTC. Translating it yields CASSFLAGGVDEQFF.

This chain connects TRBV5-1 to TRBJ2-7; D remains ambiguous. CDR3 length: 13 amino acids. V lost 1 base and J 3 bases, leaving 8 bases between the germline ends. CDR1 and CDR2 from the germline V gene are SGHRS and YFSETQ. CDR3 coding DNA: TGCGCCAGCAGCTTGCTCCCGTTCTACGAGCAGTACTTC. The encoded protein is CASSLLPFYEQYF.

The CDR3 region is CASSLGQGVSNEQFF. As DNA, the CDR3 is TGTGCCAGCAGCCTCGGACAGGGTGTTAGCAATGAGCAGTTCTTC. The chain employs TRBV9 and TRBJ2-1; 8 positions match TRBD1. Trimming removed 4 bases from V and 6 bases from J; junction bases left unmatched: 9. This CDR3 has 15 amino acids. Germline-derived CDR1 and CDR2 are SGDLS and YYNGEE.

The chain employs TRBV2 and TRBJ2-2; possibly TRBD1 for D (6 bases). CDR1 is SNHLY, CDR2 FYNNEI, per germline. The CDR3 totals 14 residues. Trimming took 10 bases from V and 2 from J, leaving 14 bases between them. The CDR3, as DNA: TGTGCCACCCCGAGGACAGACAACACCGGGGAGCTGTTTTTT. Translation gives CATPRTDNTGELFF.

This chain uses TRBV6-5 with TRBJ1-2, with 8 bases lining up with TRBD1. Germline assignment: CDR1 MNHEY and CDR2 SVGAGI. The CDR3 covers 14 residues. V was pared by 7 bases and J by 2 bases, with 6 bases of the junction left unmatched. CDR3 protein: CASTETGANYGYTF. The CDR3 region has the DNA TGTGCCAGCACGGAGACAGGGGCCAACTATGGCTACACCTTC.

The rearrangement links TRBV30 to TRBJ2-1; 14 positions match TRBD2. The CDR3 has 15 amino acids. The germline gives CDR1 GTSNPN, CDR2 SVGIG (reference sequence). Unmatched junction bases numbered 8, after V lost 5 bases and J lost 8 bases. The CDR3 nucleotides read TGTGCCTGGGGGAGGACTAGCGGGGGGATGGATGAGCAGTTCTTC. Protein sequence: CAWGRTSGGMDEQFF.

The CDR3 region has the DNA TGCGCCAGCAGCTTGATTGGCGGCGCGGGCGGGGAGCTGTTTTTT. Amino acids: CASSLIGGAGGELFF. The chain joins TRBV5-1 to TRBJ2-2, with a possible D match to TRBD2 (5 bases). CDR3 length: 15 amino acids. V lost 1 base to trimming and J lost 7 bases, with 14 bases between them. CDR1 is SGHRS, CDR2 YFSETQ, per germline.

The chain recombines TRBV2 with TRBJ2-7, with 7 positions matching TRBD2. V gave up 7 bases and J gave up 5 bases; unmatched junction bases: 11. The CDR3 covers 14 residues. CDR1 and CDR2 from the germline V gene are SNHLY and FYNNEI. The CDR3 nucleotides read TGTGCCAGCACGGGGAGGGCGGGAATCCACGAGCAGTACTTC. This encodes CASTGRAGIHEQYF.

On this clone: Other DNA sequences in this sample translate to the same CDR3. The CDR3 loop reads CASSYAGQGRREQYF. CDR3 coding DNA: TGTGCCAGCAGTTACGCCGGACAGGGAAGGCGCGAGCAGTACTTC. The chain recombines TRBV6-5 with TRBJ2-7; 8 bases agree with TRBD1. V was pared by 2 bases and J by 6 bases, with 9 bases of the junction left unmatched. CDR1 is MNHEY, CDR2 SVGAGI, per germline. The CDR3 is made up of 15 amino acids.

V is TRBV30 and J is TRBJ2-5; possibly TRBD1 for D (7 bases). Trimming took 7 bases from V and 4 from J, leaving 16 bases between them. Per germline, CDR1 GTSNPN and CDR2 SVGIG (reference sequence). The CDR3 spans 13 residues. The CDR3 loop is CASYQGGGETQYF. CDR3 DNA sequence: TGTGCCTCCTACCAGGGGGGAGGAGAGACCCAGTACTTC.

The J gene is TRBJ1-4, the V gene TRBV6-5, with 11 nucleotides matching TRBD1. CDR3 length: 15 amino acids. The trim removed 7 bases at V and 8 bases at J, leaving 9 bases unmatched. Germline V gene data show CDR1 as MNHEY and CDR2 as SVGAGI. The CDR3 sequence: CASMPGQGAWEKLFF. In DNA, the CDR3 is TGTGCCAGCATGCCCGGACAGGGGGCTTGGGAAAAACTGTTTTTT.

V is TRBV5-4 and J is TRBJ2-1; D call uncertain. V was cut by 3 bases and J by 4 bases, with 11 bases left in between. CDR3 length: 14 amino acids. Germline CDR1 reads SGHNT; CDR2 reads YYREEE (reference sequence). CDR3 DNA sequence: TGTGCCAGCAGCTCCGAAATAGTTTACAATGAGCAGTTCTTC. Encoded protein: CASSSEIVYNEQFF.

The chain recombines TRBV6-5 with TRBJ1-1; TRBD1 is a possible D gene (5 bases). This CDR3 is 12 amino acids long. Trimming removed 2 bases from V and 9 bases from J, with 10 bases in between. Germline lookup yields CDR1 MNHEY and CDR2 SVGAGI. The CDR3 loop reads CASSYPPGKAFF. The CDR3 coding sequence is TGTGCCAGCAGTTACCCCCCAGGGAAAGCTTTCTTT.

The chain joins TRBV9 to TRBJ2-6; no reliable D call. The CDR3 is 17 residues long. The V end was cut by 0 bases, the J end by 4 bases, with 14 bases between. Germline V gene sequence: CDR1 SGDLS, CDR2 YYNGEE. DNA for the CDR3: TGTGCCAGCAGCGTAGTAAACTCCATAACCGGGGCCAACGTCCTGACTTTC. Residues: CASSVVNSITGANVLTF.

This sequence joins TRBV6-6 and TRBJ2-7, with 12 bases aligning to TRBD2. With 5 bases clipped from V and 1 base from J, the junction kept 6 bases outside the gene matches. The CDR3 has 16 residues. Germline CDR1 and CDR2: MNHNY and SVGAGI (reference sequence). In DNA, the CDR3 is TGTGCCAGCAGTCCCCAGACTAGCGGGGGATCCTACGAGCAGTACTTC. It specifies CASSPQTSGGSYEQYF.

The CDR3 DNA reads TGTGCCAGCAGCTTGCGGCAGGGGACCTACCAAGAGACCCAGTACTTC. This encodes CASSLRQGTYQETQYF. The chain joins TRBV5-6 to TRBJ2-5; D may be TRBD1 (6 bases). CDR1 is SGHDT, CDR2 YYEEEE, per germline. This CDR3 is 16 amino acids long. Trimming took off 1 base at V and 0 bases at J, with 13 bases between the two ends.

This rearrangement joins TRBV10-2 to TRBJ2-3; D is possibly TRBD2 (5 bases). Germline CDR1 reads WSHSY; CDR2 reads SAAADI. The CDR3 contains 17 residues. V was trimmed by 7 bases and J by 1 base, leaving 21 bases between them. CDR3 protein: CASKLAVGVRGTDTQYF. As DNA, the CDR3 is TGCGCCAGCAAATTAGCCGTCGGAGTGCGGGGCACAGATACGCAGTATTTT.

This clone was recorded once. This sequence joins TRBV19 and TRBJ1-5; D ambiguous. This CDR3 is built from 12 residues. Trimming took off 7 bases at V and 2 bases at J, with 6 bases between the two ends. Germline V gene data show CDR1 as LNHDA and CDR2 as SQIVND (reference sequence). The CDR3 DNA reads TGTGCCAGTACGAGAGGCAATCAGCCCCAGCATTTT. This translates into CASTRGNQPQHF.

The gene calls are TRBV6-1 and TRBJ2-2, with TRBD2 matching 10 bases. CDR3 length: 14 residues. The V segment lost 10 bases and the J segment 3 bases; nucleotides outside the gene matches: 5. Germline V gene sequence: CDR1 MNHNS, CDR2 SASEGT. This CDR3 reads CATRTSGYTGELFF. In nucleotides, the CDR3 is TGTGCCACCAGGACTAGCGGTTACACCGGGGAGCTGTTTTTT.

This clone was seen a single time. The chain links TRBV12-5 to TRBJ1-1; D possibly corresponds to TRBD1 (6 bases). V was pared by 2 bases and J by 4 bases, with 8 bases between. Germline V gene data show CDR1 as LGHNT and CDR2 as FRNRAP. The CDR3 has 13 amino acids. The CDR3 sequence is CASGLNRATEAFF. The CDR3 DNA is TGTGCTAGTGGTTTGAACAGGGCCACTGAAGCTTTCTTT.

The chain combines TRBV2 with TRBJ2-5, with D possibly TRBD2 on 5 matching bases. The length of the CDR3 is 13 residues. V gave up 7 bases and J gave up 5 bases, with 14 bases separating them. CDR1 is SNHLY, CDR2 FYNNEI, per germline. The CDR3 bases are TGTGCCAGCATTCAGCGGACCTTGGAGACCCAGTACTTC. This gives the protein CASIQRTLETQYF.

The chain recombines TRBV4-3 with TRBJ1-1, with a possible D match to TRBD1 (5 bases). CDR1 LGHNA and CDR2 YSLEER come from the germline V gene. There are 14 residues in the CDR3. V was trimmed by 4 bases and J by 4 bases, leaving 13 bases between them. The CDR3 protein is CASSRGGGSTEAFF. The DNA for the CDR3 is TGCGCCAGCAGCCGTGGGGGAGGGTCCACTGAAGCTTTCTTT.

In DNA form, the CDR3 reads TGTGCCAGCTCACCTCTAGCGGGGGCCAACACAGATACGCAGTATTTT. Translation gives CASSPLAGANTDTQYF. This chain uses TRBV18 with TRBJ2-3, with TRBD2 identical over 10 bases. The germline gives CDR1 KGHSH, CDR2 LQKENI. The CDR3 loop spans 16 amino acids. V lost 3 bases to trimming and J lost 2 bases; unmatched junction nucleotides: 5.

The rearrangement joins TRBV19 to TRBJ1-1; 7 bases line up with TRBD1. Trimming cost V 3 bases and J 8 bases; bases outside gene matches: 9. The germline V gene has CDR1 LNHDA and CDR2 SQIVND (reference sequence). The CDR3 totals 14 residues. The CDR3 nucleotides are TGTGCCAGTAGTATGGGACAGTCGGTATCGGAAGCTTTCTTT. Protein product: CASSMGQSVSEAFF.